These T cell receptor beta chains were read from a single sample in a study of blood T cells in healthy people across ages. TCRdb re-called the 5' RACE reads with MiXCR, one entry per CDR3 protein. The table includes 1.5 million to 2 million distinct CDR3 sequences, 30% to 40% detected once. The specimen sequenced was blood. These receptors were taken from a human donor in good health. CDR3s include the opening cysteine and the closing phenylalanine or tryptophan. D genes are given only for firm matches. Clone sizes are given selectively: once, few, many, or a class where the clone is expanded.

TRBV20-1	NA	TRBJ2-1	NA	TGCAGTGCCACCCACCCCGGACGGGCTCCTGGGGAGCAGTTCTTC	CSATHPGRAPGEQFF
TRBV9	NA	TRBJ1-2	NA	TGTGCCAGCACCAAGACGGGGAACTATGGCTACACCTTC	CASTKTGNYGYTF
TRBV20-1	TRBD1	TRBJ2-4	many	TGCAGTGCTAGAGCCCCCGGGACAGGGGAGAGCATTCAGTACTTC	CSARAPGTGESIQYF
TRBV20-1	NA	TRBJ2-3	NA	TGCAGTGCTCACAGGGATCTGGCCCCCACCTATACGCAGTATTTT	CSAHRDLAPTYTQYF
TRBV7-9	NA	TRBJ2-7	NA	TGTGCCAGCAGCTTAAGATCATCCAACGAGCAGTACTTC	CASSLRSSNEQYF
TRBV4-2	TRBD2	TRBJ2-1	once	TGTGCCAGCAGCCAAGTCGGAATAGCGGGCGTCGAGCAGTTCTTC	CASSQVGIAGVEQFF
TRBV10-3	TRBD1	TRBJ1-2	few	TGTGCCATCAACGACAGGGAAGATGGCTACACCTTC	CAINDREDGYTF
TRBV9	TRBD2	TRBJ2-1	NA	TGTGCCAGCAGCCCTAGCGGGGAATACAATGAGCAGTTCTTC	CASSPSGEYNEQFF
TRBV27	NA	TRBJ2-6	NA	TGTGCCAGCACCCACGGTGCCTCTTCTGGGGCCAACGTCCTGACTTTC	CASTHGASSGANVLTF
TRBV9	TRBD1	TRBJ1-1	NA	TGTGCCAGCAGCCCCGAGACAGGGAGTACTGAAGCTTTCTTT	CASSPETGSTEAFF
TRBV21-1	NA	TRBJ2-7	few	TGTGCCAGCAGCGTTCCGACAGGGATCGAGCAGTACTTC	CASSVPTGIEQYF
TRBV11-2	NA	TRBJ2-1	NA	TGTGCCAGCAGCTCACAGAGCGACTCCTACAATGAGCAGTTCTTC	CASSSQSDSYNEQFF
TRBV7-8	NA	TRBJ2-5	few	TGTGCCAGCCTTCCTAAGCTTTGGGGGGTAGAGACCCAGTACTTC	CASLPKLWGVETQYF
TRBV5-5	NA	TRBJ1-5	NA	TGTGCCAGCAGCTTTTTAGGGGTTGAACAGCCCCAGCATTTT	CASSFLGVEQPQHF
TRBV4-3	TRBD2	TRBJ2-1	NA	TGCGCCAGCAGCCAAGATGCGAGTGGGGCACTAGCGGGATTCTACAATGAGCAGTTCTTC	CASSQDASGALAGFYNEQFF
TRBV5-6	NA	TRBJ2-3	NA	TGTGCCAGCAGCTTCCAGAGGGGCCCTCAAAGCACAGATACGCAGTATTTT	CASSFQRGPQSTDTQYF
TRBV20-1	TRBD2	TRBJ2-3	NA	TGCAGTGCGGGCGCTTTTAGCGGGGAGGCAGATACGCAGTATTTT	CSAGAFSGEADTQYF
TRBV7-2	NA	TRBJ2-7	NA	TGTGCCAGCAGCTTAGTGCAGATGAGCGAGCAGTACTTC	CASSLVQMSEQYF
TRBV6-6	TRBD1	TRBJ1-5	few	TGTGCCAGCAGTTACTCGGCAGGGGGCCACAATCAGCCCCAGCATTTT	CASSYSAGGHNQPQHF
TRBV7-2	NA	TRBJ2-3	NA	TGTGCCAGCAGCACCTGGACCGCAGTCAGGGGTACGCAGTATTTT	CASSTWTAVRGTQYF
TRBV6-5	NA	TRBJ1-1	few	TGTGCCAGCAGTTCCCCTCCCGGACGGGGGACAAACACTGAAACTTTCTTT	CASSSPPGRGTNTETFF
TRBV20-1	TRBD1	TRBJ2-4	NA	TGCAGTGCCCGATCGACAGGGTCGGTGGACATTCGGTACTTC	CSARSTGSVDIRYF
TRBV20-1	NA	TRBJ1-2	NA	TGCAGTGCGTTACCCAGACAGGCCCTAGACTATGGCTACACCTTC	CSALPRQALDYGYTF
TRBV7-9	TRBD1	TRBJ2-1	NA	TGTGCCAGCAGCCTAAATACAGGGGGAAATGAGCAGTTCTTC	CASSLNTGGNEQFF
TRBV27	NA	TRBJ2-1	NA	TGTGCCAGCGGGGTTCCCTACAATGAGCAGTTCTTC	CASGVPYNEQFF
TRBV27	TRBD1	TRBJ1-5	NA	TGTGCCAGCAGTTTATCACAGGGGGGTTACGGTCAGCCCCAGCATTTT	CASSLSQGGYGQPQHF
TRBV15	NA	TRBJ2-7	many	TGTGCCACCAGCACTCATCTCGACGCCTACGAGCAGTACTTC	CATSTHLDAYEQYF
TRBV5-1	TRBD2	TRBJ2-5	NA	TGCGCCAGCAGCCACGGACTAGCGGGGGGCTTTCAAGAGACCCAGTACTTC	CASSHGLAGGFQETQYF
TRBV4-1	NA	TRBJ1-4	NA	TGCGCCAGCAGGGGGACGGCAAACTTTAATGAAAAACTGTTTTTT	CASRGTANFNEKLFF
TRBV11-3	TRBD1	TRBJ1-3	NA	TGTGCCAGCAGCCTCCGACAGGGGTACTCTGGAAACACCATATATTTT	CASSLRQGYSGNTIYF
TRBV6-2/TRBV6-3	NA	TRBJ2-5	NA	TGTGCCAGCAAAGGACAGCCTCAAGAGACCCAGTACTTC	CASKGQPQETQYF
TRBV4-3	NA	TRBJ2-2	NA	TGCGCCAGCAGCCAAATGGGACGGCCGAACACCGGGGAGCTGTTTTTT	CASSQMGRPNTGELFF
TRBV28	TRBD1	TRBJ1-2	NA	TGTGCCAGCCTTACAGGGGGCGACTATGGCTACACCTTC	CASLTGGDYGYTF
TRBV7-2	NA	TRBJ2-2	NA	NA	CASSFDRRETQYFGELFF
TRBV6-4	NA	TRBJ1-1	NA	TGTGCCAGCAGGATTACAGCTTATAACACTGAAGCTTTCTTT	CASRITAYNTEAFF
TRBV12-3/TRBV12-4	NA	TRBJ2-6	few	TGTGCCAGCAGTTGGACCTCTGGGGCCAACGTCCTGACTTTC	CASSWTSGANVLTF
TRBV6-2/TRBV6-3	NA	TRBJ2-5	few	TGTGCCAGCAGTTACTCGATTGGGGGTCCTGGAGTCCCACAGGAGTACTTC	CASSYSIGGPGVPQEYF
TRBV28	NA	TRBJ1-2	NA	TGTGCCAGCAGTTTATTTCAAGGAGGAGGTGGCTACACCTTC	CASSLFQGGGGYTF
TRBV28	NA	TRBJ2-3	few	TGTGCCAGCAGTTTATATGGCTACTCCCTCACAGATACGCAGTATTTT	CASSLYGYSLTDTQYF
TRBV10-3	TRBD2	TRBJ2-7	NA	TGTGCCATCAGTGAGGCGGGGGGTACGGGTGAGCAGTACTTC	CAISEAGGTGEQYF
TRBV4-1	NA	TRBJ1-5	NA	TGCGCCAGCTCGACAACTAGCAATCAGCCCCAGCATTTT	CASSTTSNQPQHF
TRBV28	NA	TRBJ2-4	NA	TGTACCAGCAGCCCCCCAGGGGGAGGGAACATTCAGTACTTC	CTSSPPGGGNIQYF
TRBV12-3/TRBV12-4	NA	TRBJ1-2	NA	TGTGCCAGCAGGAGGGGAAGGAATGGCTACACCTTC	CASRRGRNGYTF
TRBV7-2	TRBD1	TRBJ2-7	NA	TGTGCCAGCAGCTTACAGATGGGACAGGCCTACGAGCAGTACTTC	CASSLQMGQAYEQYF
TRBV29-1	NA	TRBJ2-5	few	TGCAGCGTTGACTGGGTCGGAGAGACCCAGTACTTC	CSVDWVGETQYF
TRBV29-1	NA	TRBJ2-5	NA	TGCAGCGTTGGGGTGTTGCAAGAGACCCAGTACTTC	CSVGVLQETQYF
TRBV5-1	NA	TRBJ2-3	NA	TGCGCCAGCAAAACCACCTACACAGATACGCAGTATTTT	CASKTTYTDTQYF
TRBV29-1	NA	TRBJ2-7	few	TGCAGCGTAGGACTGGGATCCTACGAGCAGTACTTC	CSVGLGSYEQYF
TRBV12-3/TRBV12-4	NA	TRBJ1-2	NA	TGTGCCAGCAGTCTCACTGAACTGAGAGCTAACTATGGCTACACCTTC	CASSLTELRANYGYTF
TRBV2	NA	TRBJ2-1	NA	TGTGCCAGCAGGAAGGTAGCCACCAGGGGCGATGAGCAGTTCTTC	CASRKVATRGDEQFF
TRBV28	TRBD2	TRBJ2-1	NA	TGTGCCAGCAGTTTATCCGAAGGGACTACTGAGCAGTTCTTC	CASSLSEGTTEQFF
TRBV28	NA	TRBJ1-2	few	TGTGCCAGCAGTATCATCACTAACTATGGCTACACCTTC	CASSIITNYGYTF
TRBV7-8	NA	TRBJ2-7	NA	TGTGCCAGCAGCCAGCAAGGGGGGGCCGGGGTCTACGAGCAGTACTTC	CASSQQGGAGVYEQYF
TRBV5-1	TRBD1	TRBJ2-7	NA	TGCGCCAGCAGCTTGGGACCCAGGGGGCAAGGCTACGAGCAGTACTTC	CASSLGPRGQGYEQYF
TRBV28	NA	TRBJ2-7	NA	TGTGCCAGCTCATTCCGAGGTGGGGGCTACGAGCAGTACTTC	CASSFRGGGYEQYF
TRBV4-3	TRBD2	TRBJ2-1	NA	TGCGCCAGCAGCCAGACACTAGCGGGGGGGGCGGATGAGCAGTTCTTC	CASSQTLAGGADEQFF
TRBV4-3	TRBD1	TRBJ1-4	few	TGCGCCAGCAGCCGCCCGCCGAGCAGGGGGCCAGTTGGAACTAATGAAAAACTGTTTTTT	CASSRPPSRGPVGTNEKLFF
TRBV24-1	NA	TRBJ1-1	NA	TGTGCCACCAGGGGGGGGGGCGGTGAAGCTTTCTTT	CATRGGGGEAFF